A selection of T cell receptor beta chains follows, all from one sample in a study of T cell clones after liver transplantation. TCRdb keeps only in-frame clones here, not all; method: immunoSEQ multiplex PCR. The table lists 20,000 to 30,000 clones, almost 70% of them singletons. This specimen was CD4+ T cells from blood, taken before liver transplant. The receptors stem from a human donor who received a liver transplant. Both conserved end residues are part of each CDR3. D genes are given only for firm matches. Part of the rows lack a size; the others show once, few, many or a class for expanded clones.

J	V	D	size	DNA	CDR3
TRBJ1-2	TRBV6-1	.	.	TGTGCCAGCAGTGAACGGCGGAACTATGGCTACACCTTC	CASSERRNYGYTF
TRBJ2-1	TRBV19	.	.	TGTGCCAGTAGTCGGGGTCCGGGGGTTTACAATGAGCAGTTCTTC	CASSRGPGVYNEQFF
TRBJ2-7	TRBV6-1	.	.	TGTGCCAGCAACTCCGGGTCAAGCTCCTACGAGCAGTACTTC	CASNSGSSSYEQYF
TRBJ1-3	TRBV19	TRBD1	.	TGTGCCAGTACCCAAGACAGGGGGCGCGGAAACACCATATATTTT	CASTQDRGRGNTIYF
TRBJ1-1	TRBV25-1	.	.	TGTGCCAGCAGTCGAGGAGACGTAAGGACTGAAGCTTTCTTT	CASSRGDVRTEAFF
TRBJ2-7	TRBV7-2	.	.	TGTGCCAGCAGGCCGGACAGTTCAACCTACGAGCAGTACTTC	CASRPDSSTYEQYF
TRBJ1-3	TRBV30	.	.	TGTGCCTGGACGGCTATTTCTGGAAACACCATATATTTT	CAWTAISGNTIYF
TRBJ2-5	TRBV6-6	TRBD1	few	TGTGCCAGCAGTGCACAGGGGTGGGAGACCCAGTACTTC	CASSAQGWETQYF
TRBJ1-2	TRBV7-2	.	.	TGTGCCAGCAGCGATCAGGGCCTAAGCTATGGCTACACCTTC	CASSDQGLSYGYTF
TRBJ2-7	TRBV7-9	.	.	TGTGCCAGCAGCAAGACAGGCCTGAGCTCCTACGAGCAGTACTTC	CASSKTGLSSYEQYF
TRBJ1-2	TRBV7-9	TRBD1	few	TGTGCCAGCAGCCCGGGGACAGGCTATGGCTACACCTTC	CASSPGTGYGYTF
TRBJ2-1	TRBV19	.	.	TGTGCCAGTAGTATCGGCGGGAGTCCAGGGGATGAGCAGTTCTTC	CASSIGGSPGDEQFF
TRBJ2-5	TRBV5-1	TRBD2	.	TGCGCCAGCAGCAGAGCGGGGGAGATCCAAGAGACCCAGTACTTC	CASSRAGEIQETQYF
TRBJ2-5	TRBV11-2	.	once	TGTGCCAGCAGCTTGTTTGCCGGGCAGGGGAGGGAGGGACAGTACTTC	CASSLFAGQGREGQYF
TRBJ1-1	TRBV19	.	.	TGTGCCAGTAGTATAAATAATGGGGGAACTGAAGCTTTCTTT	CASSINNGGTEAFF
TRBJ1-4	TRBV5-1	.	.	TGCGCCAGCAGCTTTTCCGAGCAGAGAAGTAATGAAAAACTGTTTTTT	CASSFSEQRSNEKLFF
TRBJ1-3	TRBV7-2	.	.	TGTGCCAGCAGCTTAGATGGGGGCCGGAGCTCTGGAAACACCATATATTTT	CASSLDGGRSSGNTIYF
TRBJ2-3	TRBV2	.	.	TGTGCCAGCAGTGAAGAAGGACTTTCAGATACGCAGTATTTT	CASSEEGLSDTQYF
TRBJ2-1	TRBV5-1	TRBD1	.	TGCGCCAGCAGCACTCTTCCGGGACAGGGAACCTACAATGAGCAGTTCTTC	CASSTLPGQGTYNEQFF
TRBJ2-3	TRBV28	TRBD2	.	TGTGCCAGCAGCGGGGGGGCGAAAGATACGCAGTATTTT	CASSGGAKDTQYF
TRBJ1-2	TRBV29-1	TRBD1	.	TGCAGCGTTGACCCAGGGGGCTCCTATGGCTACACCTTC	CSVDPGGSYGYTF
TRBJ2-7	TRBV2	TRBD2	.	TGTGCCAGCAGTGGTTTACCCCGGGGCGGGGGATACGAGCAGTACTTC	CASSGLPRGGGYEQYF
TRBJ1-2	TRBV4-1	.	.	TGCGCCAGCAGCCAAGGGGGCTTAAATGGCTACACCTTC	CASSQGGLNGYTF